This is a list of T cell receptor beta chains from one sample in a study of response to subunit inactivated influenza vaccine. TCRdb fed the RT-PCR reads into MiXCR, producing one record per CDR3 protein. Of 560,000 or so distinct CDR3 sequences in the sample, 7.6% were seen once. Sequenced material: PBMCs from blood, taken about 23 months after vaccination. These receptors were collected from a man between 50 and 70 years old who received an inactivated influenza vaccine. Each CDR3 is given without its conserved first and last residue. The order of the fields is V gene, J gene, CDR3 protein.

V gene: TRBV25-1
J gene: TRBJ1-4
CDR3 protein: ASSDGTGGRKLF

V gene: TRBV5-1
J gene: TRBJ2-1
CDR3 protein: ASSFNPDRQQQF

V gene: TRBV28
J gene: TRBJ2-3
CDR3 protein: ASSFFGRGNTDTQY

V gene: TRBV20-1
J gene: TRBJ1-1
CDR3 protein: SARGQEIIQNTEAF

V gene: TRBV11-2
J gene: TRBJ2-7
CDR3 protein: ASSFYGGTDYYEQY

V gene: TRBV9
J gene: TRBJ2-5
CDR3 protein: ASSVGLGSGQETQY

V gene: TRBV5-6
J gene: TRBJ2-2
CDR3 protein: ASSFSPTGELF

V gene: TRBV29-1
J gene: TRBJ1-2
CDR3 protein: SVAGTGRLEGYT

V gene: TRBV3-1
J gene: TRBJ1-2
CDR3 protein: ASSPSEGVYGYT

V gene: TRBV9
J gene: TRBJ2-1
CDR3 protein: ASSVGAAPLNEQF

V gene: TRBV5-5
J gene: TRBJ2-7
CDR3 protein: ASSLFQGATYEQY